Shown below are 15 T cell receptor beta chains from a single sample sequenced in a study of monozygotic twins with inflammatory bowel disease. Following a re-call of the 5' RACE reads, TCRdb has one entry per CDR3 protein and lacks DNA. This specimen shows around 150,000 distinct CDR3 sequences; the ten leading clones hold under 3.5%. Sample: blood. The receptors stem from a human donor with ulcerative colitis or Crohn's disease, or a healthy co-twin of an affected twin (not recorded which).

CDR3 amino acids: CASSLEGTRLYF. V is TRBV5-6 and J is TRBJ2-3; TCRdb returns TRBD1, unconfirmable since there is no DNA. This CDR3 region has 12 residues. Germline V gene sequence: CDR1 SGHDT, CDR2 YYEEEE.

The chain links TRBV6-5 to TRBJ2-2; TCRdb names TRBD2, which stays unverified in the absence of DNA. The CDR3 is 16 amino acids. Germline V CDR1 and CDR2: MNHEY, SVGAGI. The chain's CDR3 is CASSDSPELSTGELFF.

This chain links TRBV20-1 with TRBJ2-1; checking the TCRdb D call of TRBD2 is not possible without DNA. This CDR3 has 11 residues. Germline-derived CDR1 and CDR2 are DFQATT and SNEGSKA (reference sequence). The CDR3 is CSARLVSEQFF.

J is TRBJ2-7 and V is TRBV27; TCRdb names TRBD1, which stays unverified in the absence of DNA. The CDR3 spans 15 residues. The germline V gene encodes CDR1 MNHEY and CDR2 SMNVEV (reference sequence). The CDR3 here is CASSVNSGGSGSCYF.

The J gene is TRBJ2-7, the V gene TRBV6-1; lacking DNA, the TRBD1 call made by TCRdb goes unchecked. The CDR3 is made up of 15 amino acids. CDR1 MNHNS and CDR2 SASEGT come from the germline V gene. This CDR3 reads CASSTDRGETYEQYF.

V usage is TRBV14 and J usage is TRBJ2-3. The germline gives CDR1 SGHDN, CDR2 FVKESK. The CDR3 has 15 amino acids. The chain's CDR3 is CASSQVSWSSDTQYF.

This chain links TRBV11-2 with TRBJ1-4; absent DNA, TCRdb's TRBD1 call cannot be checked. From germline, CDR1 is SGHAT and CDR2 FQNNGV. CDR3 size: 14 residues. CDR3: CASSRGAENEKLFF.

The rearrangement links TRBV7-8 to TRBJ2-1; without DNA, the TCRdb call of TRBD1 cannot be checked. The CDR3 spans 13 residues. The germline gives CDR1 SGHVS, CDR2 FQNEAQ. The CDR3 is CASSDRGADEQFF.

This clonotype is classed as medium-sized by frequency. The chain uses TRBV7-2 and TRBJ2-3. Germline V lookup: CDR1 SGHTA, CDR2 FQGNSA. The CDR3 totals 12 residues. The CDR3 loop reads CASSSTTDTQYF.

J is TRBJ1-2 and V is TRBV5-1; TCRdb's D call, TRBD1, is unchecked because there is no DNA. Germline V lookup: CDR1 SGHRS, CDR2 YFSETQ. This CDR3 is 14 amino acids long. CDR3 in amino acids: CASRPGQGINGYTF.

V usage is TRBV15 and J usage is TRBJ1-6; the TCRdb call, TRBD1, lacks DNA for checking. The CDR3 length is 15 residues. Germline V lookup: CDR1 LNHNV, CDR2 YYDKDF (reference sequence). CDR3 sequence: CATSRTGKDNSPLHF.

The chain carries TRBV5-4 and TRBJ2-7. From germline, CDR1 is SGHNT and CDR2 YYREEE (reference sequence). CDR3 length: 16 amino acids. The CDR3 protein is CASSSSLDRSSYEQYF.

CDR3 region: CASSYRTSGKPYEQYF. The J gene is TRBJ2-7, the V gene TRBV6-5; TCRdb picks TRBD2, but there is no DNA to check that call. The germline gives CDR1 MNHEY, CDR2 SVGAGI. The CDR3 contains 16 residues.

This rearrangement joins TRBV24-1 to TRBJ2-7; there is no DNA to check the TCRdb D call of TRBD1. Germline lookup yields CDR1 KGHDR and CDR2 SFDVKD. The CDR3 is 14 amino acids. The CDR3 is CATSITGVWDEQYF.

The CDR3 sequence: CAISEGRREGLNTQYF. This rearrangement joins TRBV10-3 to TRBJ2-3; TCRdb designates TRBD2, a call that cannot be tested without DNA. The CDR3 consists of 16 residues. The germline CDR1 and CDR2 sequences are ENHRY and SYGVKD.